This TCR beta chain was sequenced in a study of T-cell reconstitution after alpha-beta-depleted transplantation in children. It was with unique molecular identifiers that the TCRbeta library was prepared. TCRdb passed the PCR reads through MiXCR, listing each CDR3 protein once. The sample holds about 610,000 distinct CDR3 sequences, roughly 10% seen once. V was trimmed by 2 bases and J by 4 bases, leaving 13 bases between them. The CDR3 extends over 15 amino acids. CDR1 SGHTA and CDR2 FQGNSA come from the germline V gene. Sequencing used PBMCs from the stem cell graft donor, obtained from the stem cell graft. This receptor was obtained from a human donor who donated a stem cell graft to a child with acute myeloid leukemia. The rearrangement links TRBV7-2 to TRBJ2-3; no firm D call. Here the CDR3 DNA reads TGTGCCAGCAGCTTAATGATCGGCGGTTCAGATACGCAGTATTTT. Its translation: CASSLMIGGSDTQYF.